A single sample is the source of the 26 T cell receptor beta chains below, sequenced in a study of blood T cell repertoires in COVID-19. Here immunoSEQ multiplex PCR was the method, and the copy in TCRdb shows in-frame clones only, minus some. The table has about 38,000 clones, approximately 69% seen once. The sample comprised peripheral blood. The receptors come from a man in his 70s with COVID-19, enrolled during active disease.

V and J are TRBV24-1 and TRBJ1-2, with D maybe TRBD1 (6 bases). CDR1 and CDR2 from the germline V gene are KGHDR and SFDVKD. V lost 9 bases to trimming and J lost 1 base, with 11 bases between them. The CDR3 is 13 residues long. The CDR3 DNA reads TGTGCCACCCGACAGGCGAATAACTATGGCTACACCTTC. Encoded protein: CATRQANNYGYTF.

The CDR3 nucleotides read TGTGCCAGCAGCTCGCAAAGCGGACTCACTTATAATTCACCCCTCCACTTT. This sequence encodes CASSSQSGLTYNSPLHF. The gene calls are TRBV7-6 and TRBJ1-6; D is undetermined. Per the germline V gene, CDR1 is SGHVS and CDR2 is FNYEAQ. The CDR3 is 17 residues long. V was cut by 4 bases and J by 4 bases, with 17 bases left in between.

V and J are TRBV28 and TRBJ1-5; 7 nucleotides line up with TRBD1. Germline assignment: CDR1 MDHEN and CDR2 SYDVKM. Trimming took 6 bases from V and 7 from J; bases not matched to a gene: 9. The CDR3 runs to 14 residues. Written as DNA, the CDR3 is TGTGCCAGCAGACCGGGCCCCAGGGGGCAGCCCCAGCATTTT. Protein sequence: CASRPGPRGQPQHF.

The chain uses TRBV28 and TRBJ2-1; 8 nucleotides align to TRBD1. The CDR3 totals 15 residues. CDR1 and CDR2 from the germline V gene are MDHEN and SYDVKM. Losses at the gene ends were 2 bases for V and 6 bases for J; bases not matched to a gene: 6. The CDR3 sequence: CASSLRQGAPNEQFF. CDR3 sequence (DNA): TGTGCCAGCAGTTTAAGGCAGGGGGCGCCCAATGAGCAGTTCTTC.

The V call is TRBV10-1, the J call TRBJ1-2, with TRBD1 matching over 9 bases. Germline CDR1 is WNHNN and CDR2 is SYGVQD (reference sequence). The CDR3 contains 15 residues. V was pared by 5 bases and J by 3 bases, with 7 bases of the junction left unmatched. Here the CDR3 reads CASSQGQGGDYGYTF. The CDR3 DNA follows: TGCGCCAGCAGTCAGGGACAGGGAGGGGACTATGGCTACACCTTC.

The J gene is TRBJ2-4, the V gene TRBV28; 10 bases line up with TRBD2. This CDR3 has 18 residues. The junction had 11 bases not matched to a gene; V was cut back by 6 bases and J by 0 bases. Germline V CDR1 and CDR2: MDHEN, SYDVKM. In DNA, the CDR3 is TGTGCCAGCAGCCTTCTAGCGGGGGCTTGGAAAGCCAAAAACATTCAGTACTTC. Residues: CASSLLAGAWKAKNIQYF.

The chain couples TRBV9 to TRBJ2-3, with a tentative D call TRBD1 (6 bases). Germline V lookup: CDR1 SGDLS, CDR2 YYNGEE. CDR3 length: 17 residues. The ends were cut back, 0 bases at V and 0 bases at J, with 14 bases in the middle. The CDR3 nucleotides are TGTGCCAGCAGCGTAGATTTGGGGACACTTAGCACAGATACGCAGTATTTT. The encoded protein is CASSVDLGTLSTDTQYF.

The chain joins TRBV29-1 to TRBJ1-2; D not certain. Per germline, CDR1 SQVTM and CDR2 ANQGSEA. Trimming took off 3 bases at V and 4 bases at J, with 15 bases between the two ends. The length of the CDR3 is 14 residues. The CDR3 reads CSVELPGTPYGYTF. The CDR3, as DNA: TGCAGCGTTGAGCTGCCGGGAACCCCCTATGGCTACACCTTC.

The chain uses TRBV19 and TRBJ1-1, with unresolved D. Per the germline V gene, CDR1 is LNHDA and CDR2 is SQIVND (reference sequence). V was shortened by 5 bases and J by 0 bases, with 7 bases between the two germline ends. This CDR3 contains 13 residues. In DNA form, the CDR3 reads TGTGCCAGTAGTGCACTGATGAACACTGAAGCTTTCTTT. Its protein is CASSALMNTEAFF.

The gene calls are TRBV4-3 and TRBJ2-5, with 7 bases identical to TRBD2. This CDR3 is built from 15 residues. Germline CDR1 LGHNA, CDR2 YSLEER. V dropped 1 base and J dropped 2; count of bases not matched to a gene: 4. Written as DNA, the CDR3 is TGCGCCAGCAGCCAAGGGCGGGAGCGGCAAGAGACCCAGTACTTC. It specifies CASSQGRERQETQYF.

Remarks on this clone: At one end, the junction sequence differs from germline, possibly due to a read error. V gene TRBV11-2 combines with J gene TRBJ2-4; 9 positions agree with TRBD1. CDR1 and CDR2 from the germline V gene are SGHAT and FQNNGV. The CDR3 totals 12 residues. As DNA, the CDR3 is TGTGCCAGCAGCTTATGGGACAGGGCTTTGCACTTC. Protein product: CASSLWDRALHF. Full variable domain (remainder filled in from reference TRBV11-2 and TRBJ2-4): EAGVAQSPRYKIIEKRQSVAFWCNPISGHATLYWYQQILGQGPKLLIQFQNNGVVDDSQLPKDRFSAERLKGVDSTLKIQPAKLEDSAVYLCASSLWDRALHFGAGTRLSVL.

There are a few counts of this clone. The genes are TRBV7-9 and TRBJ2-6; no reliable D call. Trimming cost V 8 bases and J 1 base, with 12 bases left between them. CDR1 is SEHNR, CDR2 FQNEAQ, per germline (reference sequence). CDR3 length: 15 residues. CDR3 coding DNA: TGTGCCAGCTGCCTATGGTTATCTGGGGCCAACGTCCTGACTTTC. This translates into CASCLWLSGANVLTF.

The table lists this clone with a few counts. The CDR3 nucleotides read TGCAGCGTAGGCCGGAGCGGGCTCAACACCGGGGAGCTGTTTTTT. This encodes CSVGRSGLNTGELFF. This chain links TRBV29-1 with TRBJ2-2, with D tentatively TRBD2 (6 bases). V shed 6 bases and J shed 2 bases, with 16 bases lying between them. This CDR3 region has 15 residues. Germline V gene sequence: CDR1 SQVTM, CDR2 ANQGSEA.

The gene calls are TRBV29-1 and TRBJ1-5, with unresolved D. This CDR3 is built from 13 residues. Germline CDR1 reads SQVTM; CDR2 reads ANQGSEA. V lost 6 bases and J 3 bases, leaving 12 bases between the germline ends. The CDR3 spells CSVEAGNNQPQHF. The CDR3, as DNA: TGCAGCGTCGAGGCCGGGAACAATCAGCCCCAGCATTTT.

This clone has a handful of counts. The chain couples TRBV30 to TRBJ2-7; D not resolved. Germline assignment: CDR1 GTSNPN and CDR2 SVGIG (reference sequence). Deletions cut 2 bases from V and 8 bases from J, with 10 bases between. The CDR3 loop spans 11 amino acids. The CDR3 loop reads CAWSTATKQYF. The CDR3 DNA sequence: TGTGCCTGGAGTACAGCTACGAAGCAGTACTTC.

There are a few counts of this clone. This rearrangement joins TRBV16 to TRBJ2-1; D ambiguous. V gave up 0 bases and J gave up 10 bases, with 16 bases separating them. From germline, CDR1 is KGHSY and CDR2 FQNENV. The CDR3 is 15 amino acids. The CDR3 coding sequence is TGTGCCAGCAGCCAATCGTCCCCAGGCATGTCCGAGCAGTTCTTC. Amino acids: CASSQSSPGMSEQFF. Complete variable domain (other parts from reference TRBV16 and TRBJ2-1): GEEVAQTPKHLVRGEGQKAKLYCAPIKGHSYVFWYQQVLKNEFKFLISFQNENVFDETGMPKERFSAKCLPNSPCSLEIQATKLEDSAVYFCASSQSSPGMSEQFFGPGTRLTVL.

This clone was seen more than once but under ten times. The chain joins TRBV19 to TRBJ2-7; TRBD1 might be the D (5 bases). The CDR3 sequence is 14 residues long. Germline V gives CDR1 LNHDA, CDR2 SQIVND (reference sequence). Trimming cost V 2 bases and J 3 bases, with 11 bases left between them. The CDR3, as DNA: TGTGCCAGTAGTATAAAGCAGGGCTACTACGAGCAGTACTTC. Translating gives CASSIKQGYYEQYF.

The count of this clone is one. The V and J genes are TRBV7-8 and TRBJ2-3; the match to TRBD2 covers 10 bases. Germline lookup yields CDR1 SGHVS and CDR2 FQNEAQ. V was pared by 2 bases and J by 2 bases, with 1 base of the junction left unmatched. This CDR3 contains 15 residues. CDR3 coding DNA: TGTGCCAGCAGCTTAACTAGCGGGACCACAGATACGCAGTATTTT. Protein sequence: CASSLTSGTTDTQYF.

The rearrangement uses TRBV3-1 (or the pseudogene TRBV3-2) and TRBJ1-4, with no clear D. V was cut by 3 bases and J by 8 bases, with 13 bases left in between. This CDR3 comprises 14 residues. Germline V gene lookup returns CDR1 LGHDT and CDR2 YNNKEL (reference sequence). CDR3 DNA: TGTGCCAGCAGCCATCATGCAGGAACCGAAAAACTGTTTTTT. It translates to CASSHHAGTEKLFF.

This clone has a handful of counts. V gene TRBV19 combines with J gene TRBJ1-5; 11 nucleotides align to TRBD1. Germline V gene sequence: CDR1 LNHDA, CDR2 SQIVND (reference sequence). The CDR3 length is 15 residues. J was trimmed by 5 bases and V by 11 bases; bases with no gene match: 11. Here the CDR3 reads CASPFGTGGDQPQHF. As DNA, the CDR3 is TGTGCCTCTCCTTTCGGGACAGGGGGGGATCAGCCCCAGCATTTT.

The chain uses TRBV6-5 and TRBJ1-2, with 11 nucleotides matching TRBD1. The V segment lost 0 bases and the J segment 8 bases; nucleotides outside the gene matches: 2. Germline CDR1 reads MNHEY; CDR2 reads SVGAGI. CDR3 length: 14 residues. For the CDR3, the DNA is TGTGCCAGCAGTTACTCGGGACAGGGGGTCGGCTACACCTTC. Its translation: CASSYSGQGVGYTF.

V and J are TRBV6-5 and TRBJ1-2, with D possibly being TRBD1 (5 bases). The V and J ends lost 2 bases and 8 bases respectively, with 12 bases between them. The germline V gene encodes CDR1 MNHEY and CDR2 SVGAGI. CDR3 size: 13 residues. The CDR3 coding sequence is TGTGCCAGCAGTTACGGGGGGAGGAGCGGCTACACCTTC. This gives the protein CASSYGGRSGYTF.

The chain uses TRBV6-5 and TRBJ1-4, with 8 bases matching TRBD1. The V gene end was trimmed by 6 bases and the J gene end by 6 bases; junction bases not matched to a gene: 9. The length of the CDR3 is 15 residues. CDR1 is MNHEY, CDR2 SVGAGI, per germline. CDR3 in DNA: TGTGCCAGCAGCACGAATCGACAGGGGTATGAAAAACTGTTTTTT. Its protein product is CASSTNRQGYEKLFF.

DNA for the CDR3: TGTGCCAGCAGCCCTCGACAGGGTTTGGGTGAAAAACTGTTTTTT. It is translated as CASSPRQGLGEKLFF. The chain carries TRBV9 and TRBJ1-4; 7 bases fit TRBD1. CDR1 and CDR2 from the germline V gene are SGDLS and YYNGEE. Trimming cost V 4 bases and J 7 bases; bases outside gene matches: 10. The CDR3 totals 15 residues.

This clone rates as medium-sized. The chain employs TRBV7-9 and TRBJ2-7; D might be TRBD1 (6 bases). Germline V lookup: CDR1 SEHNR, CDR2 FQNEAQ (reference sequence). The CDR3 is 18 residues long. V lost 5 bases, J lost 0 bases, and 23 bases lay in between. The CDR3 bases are TGTGCCAGCAGCCCCCAGCCCTCAGGGGCCCTAAGCTCCTACGAGCAGTACTTC. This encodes CASSPQPSGALSSYEQYF.

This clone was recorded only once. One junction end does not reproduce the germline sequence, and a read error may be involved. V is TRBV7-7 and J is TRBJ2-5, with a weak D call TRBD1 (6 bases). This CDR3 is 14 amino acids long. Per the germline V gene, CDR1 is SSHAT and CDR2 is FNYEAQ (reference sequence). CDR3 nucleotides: TGTGCTAGCAGCCCCGGGACAACACAAGAGACCCAGTACTTC. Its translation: CASSPGTTQETQYF.